The 8 T cell receptor beta chains below come from one sample, sequenced in a study of identical twins. Using its own MiXCR run on the 5' RACE reads, TCRdb lists one record per CDR3 protein. The table includes 550,000 to 800,000 distinct CDR3 sequences, under 8.5% detected once. The same sample was also studied in work on yellow fever vaccine responses in identical twins.

The sample was PBMCs. Receptor source: a woman between 18 and 29 years old in good health.

This clonotype was recorded a few times. The rearrangement joins TRBV6-1 to TRBJ2-7; TRBD2 matches at 16 bases. The CDR3 contains 18 residues. The trim removed 5 bases at V and 7 bases at J, leaving 14 bases unmatched. Germline V gene lookup returns CDR1 MNHNS and CDR2 SASEGT. The CDR3 DNA sequence: TGTGCCAGCAGTCCTACCCCCGGGACTAGCGGGAGGGCGGGAGAGCAGTACTTC. It yields the protein CASSPTPGTSGRAGEQYF.

Ten or more counts support this clonotype. The chain combines TRBV5-1 with TRBJ2-3, with a possible D match to TRBD2 (5 bases). Germline assignment: CDR1 SGHRS and CDR2 YFSETQ. There are 15 residues in the CDR3. With 2 bases removed from V and 2 bases from J, the gap between germline ends came to 12 bases. The CDR3 protein is CASSFASGDTDTQYF. The CDR3 nucleotides read TGCGCCAGCAGCTTTGCCAGCGGAGACACAGATACGCAGTATTTT.

This clonotype was seen at least ten times. The genes are TRBV20-1 and TRBJ1-3; no clear D gene. Trimming cost V 0 bases and J 0 bases, with 12 bases left between them. Germline values: CDR1 DFQATT, CDR2 SNEGSKA (reference sequence). CDR3 length equals 16 residues. The CDR3 nucleotides are TGCAGTGCTAGAGATCCGGGCCGACACTCTGGAAACACCATATATTTT. Translation gives CSARDPGRHSGNTIYF.

The count of this clonotype is one. V usage is TRBV10-3 and J usage is TRBJ2-7, with 9 nucleotides matching TRBD1. J was trimmed by 3 bases and V by 2 bases; bases with no gene match: 2. The CDR3 consists of 14 residues. CDR1 is ENHRY, CDR2 SYGVKD, per germline. The CDR3 loop is CAISEMGQGYEQYF. The CDR3 DNA is TGTGCCATCAGTGAGATGGGACAGGGCTACGAGCAGTACTTC.

This clonotype showed up just a few times. The chain carries TRBV6-5 and TRBJ1-6; D remains ambiguous. From germline, CDR1 is MNHEY and CDR2 SVGAGI. The CDR3 extends over 15 amino acids. The ends were cut back, 4 bases at V and 6 bases at J, with 13 bases in the middle. CDR3 bases: TGTGCCAGCAGTTCGGGAGCCAACATTAATTCACCCCTCCACTTT. This encodes CASSSGANINSPLHF.

This clonotype was seen repeatedly, ten times or more. The V and J genes are TRBV27 and TRBJ2-3; 7 bases agree with TRBD1. The V and J ends lost 8 bases and 1 base, in that order; junction bases with no gene match: 9. Per the germline V gene, CDR1 is MNHEY and CDR2 is SMNVEV (reference sequence). CDR3 length: 15 amino acids. The CDR3 spells CASHQAGGGTDTQYF. DNA of the CDR3: TGTGCCAGCCACCAGGCAGGGGGTGGCACAGATACGCAGTATTTT.

This clonotype was counted only a few times. This chain connects TRBV29-1 to TRBJ2-5, with D unresolved. CDR1 and CDR2 (germline): SQVTM, ANQGSEA. The CDR3 is 14 amino acids. Trimming removed 2 bases at V and 2 bases at J, with 12 bases between. The CDR3 nucleotides are TGCAGCGTTGAAAAAATGGCAGGTCAAGAGACCCAGTACTTC. Translation: CSVEKMAGQETQYF.

This chain connects TRBV20-1 to TRBJ2-1, with D hard to call. V was clipped by 0 bases and J by 10 bases, with 19 bases between them. The germline V gene has CDR1 DFQATT and CDR2 SNEGSKA (reference sequence). CDR3 length: 15 residues. CDR3 sequence (DNA): TGCAGTGCTAGAGATGGAAGGGTTTCGGGTCCGGAGCAGTTCTTC. As protein: CSARDGRVSGPEQFF.